The rows below give T cell receptor beta chains drawn from one sample of a study of T-cell memory formation after mild COVID-19. MiXCR, applied by TCRdb to the 5' RACE reads, yields one record per CDR3 protein. The sample lists roughly 610,000 distinct CDR3 sequences; roughly 17% were seen once. The sequenced sample was PBMCs or a T cell subset sorted from them (not recorded which). The source is an adult woman who had mild COVID-19 (a few samples of this study predate the infection). Cell type and time point are not known. Each CDR3 is given without its conserved first and last residue. The listing skips clone size in some rows; elsewhere it reads once, few, many or a size class.

J gene	clone size	V gene	CDR3 length	CDR3 protein
TRBJ2-5	NA	TRBV12-3/TRBV12-4	13	ASSLGGGVAETQY
TRBJ2-3	few	TRBV2	14	ASSAVSGGATDTQY
TRBJ2-7	few	TRBV11-2	13	ASSLTSGAGYEQY
TRBJ1-6	few	TRBV27	11	ASRQGYNSPLH
TRBJ2-5	NA	TRBV4-3	11	ASSQAAEETQY
TRBJ2-7	NA	TRBV7-6	12	ASSDLAGVPEQY
TRBJ2-7	few	TRBV5-4	11	ASSLENSYEQY
TRBJ2-1	NA	TRBV5-1	11	ASSFPQGLEQF
TRBJ2-1	NA	TRBV29-1	11	SVEGAGVNEQF
TRBJ1-2	NA	TRBV3-1	13	ASSRDGTEIYGYT
TRBJ2-7	many	TRBV5-6	12	ASSLVRGSYEQY
TRBJ1-1	few	TRBV5-1	17	ASSLAFPGGTGKNTEAF
TRBJ2-5	few	TRBV20-1	11	SARAGSGGTQY
TRBJ1-2	NA	TRBV19	13	ASSFTWQGNYGYT
TRBJ2-5	NA	TRBV20-1	11	SASSTSQETQY
TRBJ2-1	many	TRBV20-1	9	SAPSPNEQF
TRBJ2-1	NA	TRBV27	13	ASRAGTGGYNEQF
TRBJ2-2	NA	TRBV12-5	16	ASGLVQMVGSDTGELF
TRBJ2-1	NA	TRBV9	13	ASSVTSGIMNEQF
TRBJ2-7	NA	TRBV7-2	13	ASSLATSVPYEQY
TRBJ1-2	few	TRBV7-9	12	ASSSGPAGYGYT
TRBJ2-7	many	TRBV3-1	14	ASSQDRKLAGGQQY
TRBJ1-2	NA	TRBV24-1	12	ATSEPDRGYGYT
TRBJ2-1	NA	TRBV29-1	10	SGTGSYNEQF
TRBJ1-5	many	TRBV7-2	12	ASSLAVRTQPQH
TRBJ1-2	NA	TRBV18	14	ASSPSATGLGYGYT
TRBJ1-6	few	TRBV6-5	13	ASNPDRGHNSPLH
TRBJ2-4	few	TRBV9	11	ASSPRTKNIQY
TRBJ2-6	few	TRBV18	15	ASSLLQGMSGANVLT
TRBJ2-7	many	TRBV11-2	12	ASSLDHGGFEQY
TRBJ2-2	NA	TRBV7-3	14	ASSLVRPTNTGELF
TRBJ2-1	NA	TRBV20-1	9	SARTSVEQF
TRBJ2-7	NA	TRBV19	13	ASSGYSGGSYEQY
TRBJ2-3	NA	TRBV3-1	14	ASSQWTGIVGDTQY
TRBJ1-1	NA	TRBV12-3/TRBV12-4	11	ASSYPGNTEAF
TRBJ2-3	NA	TRBV27	14	ASSLSGGASTDTQY
TRBJ2-3	NA	TRBV12-1	13	ASSSGRAPTDTQY
TRBJ1-5	few	TRBV12-3/TRBV12-4	12	ASSSRGSGQPQH
TRBJ2-1	once	TRBV27	11	ASSLMSYNEQF
TRBJ1-4	few	TRBV28	10	ASSFWAEKLF
TRBJ2-1	NA	TRBV27	14	ASSLSGTSGRAEQF
TRBJ1-1	NA	TRBV30	10	AWSPRLVEAF
TRBJ1-3	few	TRBV4-2	13	ASSQETGSGNTIY
TRBJ1-1	many	TRBV7-2	12	ASSLQGMGTEAF
TRBJ2-7	few	TRBV7-2	14	ASSLVYGQDPYEQY
TRBJ1-2	few	TRBV12-3/TRBV12-4	12	ASREGGTTYGYT
TRBJ2-2	NA	TRBV12-3/TRBV12-4	10	ASTVVTGELF
TRBJ2-7	many	TRBV7-8	15	ASSPTTGTGGSYEQY
TRBJ2-7	NA	TRBV3-1	11	ASSDTGTYEQY
TRBJ2-5	few	TRBV12-3/TRBV12-4	13	ASSPGQGGLETQY
TRBJ2-1	NA	TRBV7-9	14	ASSFVAGLAGVRQF
TRBJ2-3	few	TRBV7-8	14	ASSSRTSGRRHTQY
TRBJ1-1	NA	TRBV15	11	ATSGGQLTEAF
TRBJ2-3	few	TRBV7-8	12	ASSLGGAGDTQY